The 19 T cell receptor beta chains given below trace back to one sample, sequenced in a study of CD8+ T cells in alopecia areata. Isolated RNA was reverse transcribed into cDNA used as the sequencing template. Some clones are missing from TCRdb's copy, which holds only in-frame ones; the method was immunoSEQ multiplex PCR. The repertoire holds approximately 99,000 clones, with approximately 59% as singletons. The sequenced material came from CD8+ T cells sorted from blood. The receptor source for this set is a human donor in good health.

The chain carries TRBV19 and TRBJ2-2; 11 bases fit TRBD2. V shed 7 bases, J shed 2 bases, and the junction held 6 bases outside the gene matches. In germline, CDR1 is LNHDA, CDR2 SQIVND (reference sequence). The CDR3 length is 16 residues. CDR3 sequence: CASTGTSGANTGELFF. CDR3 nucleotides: TGTGCCAGTACCGGGACTAGCGGAGCCAACACCGGGGAGCTGTTTTTT.

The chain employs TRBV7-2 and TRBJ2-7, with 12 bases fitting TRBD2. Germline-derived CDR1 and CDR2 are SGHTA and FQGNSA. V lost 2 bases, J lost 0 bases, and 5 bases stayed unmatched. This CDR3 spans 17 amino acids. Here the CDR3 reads CASSLKLAGGNSYEQYF. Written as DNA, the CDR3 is TGTGCCAGCAGCTTAAAACTAGCGGGGGGTAACTCCTACGAGCAGTACTTC.

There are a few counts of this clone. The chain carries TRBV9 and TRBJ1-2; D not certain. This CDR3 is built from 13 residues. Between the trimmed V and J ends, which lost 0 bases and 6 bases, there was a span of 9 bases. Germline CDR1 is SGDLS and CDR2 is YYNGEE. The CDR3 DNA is TGTGCCAGCAGCGTAGGGGGTCCCGATGGCTACACCTTC. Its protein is CASSVGGPDGYTF.

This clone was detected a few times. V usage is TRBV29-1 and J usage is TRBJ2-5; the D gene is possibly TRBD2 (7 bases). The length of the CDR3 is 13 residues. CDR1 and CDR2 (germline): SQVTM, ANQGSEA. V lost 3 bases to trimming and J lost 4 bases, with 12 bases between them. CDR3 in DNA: TGCAGCGTTGAGTTACGGGGGGCAGAGACCCAGTACTTC. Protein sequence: CSVELRGAETQYF.

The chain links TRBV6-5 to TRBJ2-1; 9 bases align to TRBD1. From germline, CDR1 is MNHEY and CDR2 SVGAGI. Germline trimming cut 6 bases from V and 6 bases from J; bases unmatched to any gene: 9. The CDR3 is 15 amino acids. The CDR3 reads CASRKPGQGSNEQFF. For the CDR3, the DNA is TGTGCCAGCAGGAAACCGGGACAGGGAAGCAATGAGCAGTTCTTC.

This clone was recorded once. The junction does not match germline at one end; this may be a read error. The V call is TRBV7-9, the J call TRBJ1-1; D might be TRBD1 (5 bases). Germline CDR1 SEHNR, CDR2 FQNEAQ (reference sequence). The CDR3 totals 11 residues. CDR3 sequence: CASSSGAEAFF. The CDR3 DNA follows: TGTGCCAGCAGCTCCGGGGCTGAGGCTTTCTTT.

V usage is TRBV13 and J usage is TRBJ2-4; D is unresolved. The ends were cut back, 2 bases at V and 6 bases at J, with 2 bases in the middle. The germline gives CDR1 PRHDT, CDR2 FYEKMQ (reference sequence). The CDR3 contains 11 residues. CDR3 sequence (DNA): TGTGCCAGCAGCTTATTAAACATTCAGTACTTC. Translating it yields CASSLLNIQYF.

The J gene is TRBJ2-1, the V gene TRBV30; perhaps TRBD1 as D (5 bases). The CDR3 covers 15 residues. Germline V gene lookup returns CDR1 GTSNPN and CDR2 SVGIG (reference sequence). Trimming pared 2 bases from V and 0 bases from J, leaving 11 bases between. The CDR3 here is CAWSTDSASYNEQFF. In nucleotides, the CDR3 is TGTGCCTGGAGTACCGACAGTGCCTCCTACAATGAGCAGTTCTTC.

CDR3 residues: CASSPQTFTYEQYF. The CDR3 nucleotides read TGTGCCAGCAGCCCCCAGACCTTTACCTACGAGCAGTACTTC. The chain is built from TRBV9 and TRBJ2-7; D remains unclear. Trimming pared 4 bases from V and 2 bases from J, leaving 13 bases between. The CDR3 has 14 residues. Germline V gene sequence: CDR1 SGDLS, CDR2 YYNGEE.

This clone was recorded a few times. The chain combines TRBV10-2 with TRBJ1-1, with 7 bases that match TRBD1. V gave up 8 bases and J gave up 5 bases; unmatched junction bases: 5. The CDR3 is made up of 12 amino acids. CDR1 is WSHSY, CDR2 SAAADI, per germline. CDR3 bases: TGCGCCAGCGGAGCAGGGGGGACTGAAGCTTTCTTT. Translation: CASGAGGTEAFF.

CDR3 nucleotides: TGTGCCAGTAGTCTGCCGTTGGCCGCGACCCTCCACTTT. Amino acids: CASSLPLAATLHF. J is TRBJ1-6 and V is TRBV19; no clear D gene. Germline loops: CDR1 LNHDA, CDR2 SQIVND (reference sequence). The germline V and J ends were trimmed by 5 bases and 14 bases, with 16 bases remaining between them. The CDR3 sequence is 13 residues long.

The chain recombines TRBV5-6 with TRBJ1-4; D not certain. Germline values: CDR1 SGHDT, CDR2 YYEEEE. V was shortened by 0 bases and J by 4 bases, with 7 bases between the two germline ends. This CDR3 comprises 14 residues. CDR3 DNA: TGTGCCAGCAGCTTGGGAGGCAGTAATGAAAAACTGTTTTTT. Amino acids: CASSLGGSNEKLFF.

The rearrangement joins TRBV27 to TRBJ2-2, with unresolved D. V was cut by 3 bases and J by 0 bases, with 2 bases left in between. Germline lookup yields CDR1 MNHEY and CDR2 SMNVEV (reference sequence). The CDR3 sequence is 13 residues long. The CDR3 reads CASSFSNTGELFF. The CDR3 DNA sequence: TGTGCCAGCAGTTTTTCGAACACCGGGGAGCTGTTTTTT.

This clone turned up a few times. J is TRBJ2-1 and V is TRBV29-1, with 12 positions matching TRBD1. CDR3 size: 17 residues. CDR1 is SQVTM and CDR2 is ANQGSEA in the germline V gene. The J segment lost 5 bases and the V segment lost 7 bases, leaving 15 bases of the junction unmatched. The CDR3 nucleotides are TGCAGCGCTCTCCACCGGGACAGGGGGCTAGGGGACAATGAGCAGTTCTTC. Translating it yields CSALHRDRGLGDNEQFF.

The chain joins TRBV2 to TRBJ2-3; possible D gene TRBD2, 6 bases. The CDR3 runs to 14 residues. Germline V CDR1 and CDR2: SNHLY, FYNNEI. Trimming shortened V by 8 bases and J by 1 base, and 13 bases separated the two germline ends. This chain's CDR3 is CASGGRLGTDTQYF. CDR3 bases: TGTGCCAGCGGGGGGAGGTTAGGCACAGATACGCAGTATTTT.

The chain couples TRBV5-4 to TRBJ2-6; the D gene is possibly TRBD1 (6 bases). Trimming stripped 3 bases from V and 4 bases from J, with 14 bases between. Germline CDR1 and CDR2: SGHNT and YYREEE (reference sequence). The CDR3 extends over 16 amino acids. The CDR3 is CASSSLTGTGANVLTF. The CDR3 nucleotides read TGTGCCAGCAGCTCTTTGACAGGCACAGGGGCCAACGTCCTGACTTTC.

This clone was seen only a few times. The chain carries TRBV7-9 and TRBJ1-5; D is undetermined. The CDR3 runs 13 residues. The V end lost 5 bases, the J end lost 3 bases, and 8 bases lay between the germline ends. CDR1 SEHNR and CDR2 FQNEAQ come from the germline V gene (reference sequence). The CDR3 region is CASSPRDNQPQHF. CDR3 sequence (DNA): TGTGCCAGCAGCCCCCGGGACAATCAGCCCCAGCATTTT. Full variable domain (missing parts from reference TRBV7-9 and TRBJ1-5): DTGVSQNPRHKITKRGQNVTFRCDPISEHNRLYWYRQTLGQGPEFLTYFQNEAQLEKSRLLSDRFSAERPKGSFSTLEIQRTEQGDSAMYLCASSPRDNQPQHFGDGTRLSIL.

In nucleotides, the CDR3 is TGTGCCAGCAGCTTTAGCGGGGGGGCTAACGAGCAGTACTTC. Translation gives CASSFSGGANEQYF. The chain has TRBV13 and TRBJ2-7, with TRBD2 identical over 11 bases. CDR3 length equals 14 residues. The germline CDR1 and CDR2 sequences are PRHDT and FYEKMQ (reference sequence). Unmatched junction bases numbered 3, after V lost 3 bases and J lost 5 bases. Full variable domain (missing parts from reference TRBV13 and TRBJ2-7): AAGVIQSPRHLIKEKRETATLKCYPIPRHDTVYWYQQGPGQDPQFLISFYEKMQSDKGSIPDRFSAQQFSDYHSELNMSSLELGDSALYFCASSFSGGANEQYFGPGTRLTVT.

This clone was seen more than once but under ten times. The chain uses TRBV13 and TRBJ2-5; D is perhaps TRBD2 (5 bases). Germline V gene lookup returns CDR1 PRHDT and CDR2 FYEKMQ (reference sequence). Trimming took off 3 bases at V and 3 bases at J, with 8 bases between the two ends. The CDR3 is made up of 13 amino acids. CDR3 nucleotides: TGTGCCAGCAGCTTTCCGAGGGAAGAGACCCAGTACTTC. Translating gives CASSFPREETQYF.